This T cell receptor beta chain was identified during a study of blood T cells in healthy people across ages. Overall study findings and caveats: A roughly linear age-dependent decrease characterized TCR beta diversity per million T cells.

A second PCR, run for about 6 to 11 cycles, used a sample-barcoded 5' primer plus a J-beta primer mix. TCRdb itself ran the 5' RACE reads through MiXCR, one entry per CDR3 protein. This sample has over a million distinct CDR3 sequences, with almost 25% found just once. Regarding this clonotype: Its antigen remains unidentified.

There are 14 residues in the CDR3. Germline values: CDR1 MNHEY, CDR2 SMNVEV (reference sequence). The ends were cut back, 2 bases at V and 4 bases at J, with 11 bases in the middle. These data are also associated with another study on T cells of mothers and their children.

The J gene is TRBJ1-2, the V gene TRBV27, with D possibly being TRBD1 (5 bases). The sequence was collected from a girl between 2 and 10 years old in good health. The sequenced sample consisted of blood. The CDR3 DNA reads TGTGCCAGCAGTTTACGCAGGGAAGGCTATGGCTACACCTTC. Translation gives CASSLRREGYGYTF.